The rows below give T cell receptor beta chains drawn from one sample of a study of shared clonotypes between healthy human individuals. Sequencing was performed with immunoSEQ multiplex PCR; in TCRdb, only in-frame clones are kept and a portion is missing. The repertoire holds 1,500,000 or so clones, with roughly 96% as singletons. The sample consisted of naive CD4+ T cells sorted from blood. The receptors here all came from a man aged 25-45 years in good health. Both conserved end residues are part of each CDR3. The order of the fields is J gene, clone size, V gene, D gene, CDR3 DNA, CDR3 protein. D genes are given only for firm matches. A clone size is listed for some rows: how often the clone was seen (once, few, many), or a class if it is expanded.

j_gene: TRBJ1-4
abundance: -
v_gene: TRBV9
d_gene: TRBD1
CDR3nt: TGTGCCAGCAGCGTAGGGACAGGGTTGGAAAAACTGTTTTTT
CDR3aa: CASSVGTGLEKLFF

j_gene: TRBJ2-7
abundance: -
v_gene: TRBV18
d_gene: TRBD2
CDR3nt: TGTGCCAGCTCACCAGTCGGGACTAGCGGGATTGGGCAGTACTTC
CDR3aa: CASSPVGTSGIGQYF

j_gene: TRBJ2-1
abundance: few
v_gene: TRBV6-4
d_gene: TRBD2
CDR3nt: TGTGCCAGCACTCCACTAGCGGGAGCGAACAATGAGCAGTTCTTC
CDR3aa: CASTPLAGANNEQFF

j_gene: TRBJ2-1
abundance: -
v_gene: TRBV29-1
d_gene: TRBD1
CDR3nt: TGCAGCGCTTCGACAGGGACCTACAATGAGCAGTTCTTC
CDR3aa: CSASTGTYNEQFF

j_gene: TRBJ2-7
abundance: -
v_gene: TRBV11-2
d_gene: TRBD1
CDR3nt: TGTGCCAGCAGCTTACGGGACAGCGTGGACGAGCAGTACTTC
CDR3aa: CASSLRDSVDEQYF

j_gene: TRBJ2-1
abundance: -
v_gene: TRBV6-4
d_gene: TRBD2
CDR3nt: TGTGCCAGACGTAGCGGGAGTTACAATGAGCAGTTCTTC
CDR3aa: CARRSGSYNEQFF

j_gene: TRBJ2-1
abundance: -
v_gene: TRBV14
d_gene: TRBD2
CDR3nt: TGTGCCAGCAGCCCGAGCGGGACTCGAAACGTATACAATGAGCAGTTCTTC
CDR3aa: CASSPSGTRNVYNEQFF

j_gene: TRBJ2-7
abundance: -
v_gene: TRBV6-4
d_gene: -
CDR3nt: TGTGCCAGCAGCGTAGGACCATCACCCCTCTACGAGCAGTACTTC
CDR3aa: CASSVGPSPLYEQYF

j_gene: TRBJ2-5
abundance: few
v_gene: TRBV5-5
d_gene: -
CDR3nt: TGTGCCAGCAGCTTGGTTGCCACAAATCAAGAGACCCAGTACTTC
CDR3aa: CASSLVATNQETQYF

j_gene: TRBJ2-3
abundance: -
v_gene: TRBV30
d_gene: TRBD2
CDR3nt: TGTGCCTGGAGTGTACTAGCGGGAGGGCCCTCAGATACGCAGTATTTT
CDR3aa: CAWSVLAGGPSDTQYF

j_gene: TRBJ2-3
abundance: -
v_gene: TRBV6-5
d_gene: -
CDR3nt: TGTGCCAGCGGGAGGGGGATCCGGGAGGCGCAGTATTTT
CDR3aa: CASGRGIREAQYF

j_gene: TRBJ2-7
abundance: once
v_gene: TRBV10-3
d_gene: -
CDR3nt: TGTGCCATCAGTGAGAATCGGAACAGCTACGAGCAGTACTTC
CDR3aa: CAISENRNSYEQYF

j_gene: TRBJ2-7
abundance: -
v_gene: TRBV7-9
d_gene: TRBD2
CDR3nt: TGTGCCAGCAGCTTCGGACTAGCGGTAACCTACGAGCAGTACTTC
CDR3aa: CASSFGLAVTYEQYF

j_gene: TRBJ1-1
abundance: -
v_gene: TRBV2
d_gene: TRBD1
CDR3nt: TGTGCCAGCAGTGGATGGGGACAGGTGAACACTGAAGCTTTCTTT
CDR3aa: CASSGWGQVNTEAFF

j_gene: TRBJ2-1
abundance: -
v_gene: TRBV10-3
d_gene: TRBD2
CDR3nt: TGTGCCATCAGTAGCGGGAGGGGTTCCTACAATGAGCAGTTCTTC
CDR3aa: CAISSGRGSYNEQFF

j_gene: TRBJ2-2
abundance: -
v_gene: TRBV11-2
d_gene: TRBD2
CDR3nt: TGTGCCAGCAGCCCGACTAGCGTGAACACCGGGGAGCTGTTTTTT
CDR3aa: CASSPTSVNTGELFF

j_gene: TRBJ1-5
abundance: -
v_gene: TRBV19
d_gene: -
CDR3nt: TGTGCCAGTAGTATCAGCAGGCCAAATCAGCCCCAGCATTTT
CDR3aa: CASSISRPNQPQHF

j_gene: TRBJ1-5
abundance: -
v_gene: TRBV7-8
d_gene: -
CDR3nt: TGTGCCAGCAGCTTAACCGGGCTAACCCAGCATTTT
CDR3aa: CASSLTGLTQHF

j_gene: TRBJ2-7
abundance: -
v_gene: TRBV28
d_gene: TRBD2
CDR3nt: TGTGCCAGCAGTTTATGGGTACTAGCGGCGGCCGAGCAGTACTTC
CDR3aa: CASSLWVLAAAEQYF

j_gene: TRBJ2-5
abundance: -
v_gene: TRBV7-7
d_gene: -
CDR3nt: TGTGCCAGCAGCTTAGGAGGGAATGGAGAGACCCAGTACTTC
CDR3aa: CASSLGGNGETQYF

j_gene: TRBJ2-7
abundance: -
v_gene: TRBV28
d_gene: TRBD2
CDR3nt: TGTGCCAGCACTCGGAGTAGCGGGAACTACGAGCAGTACTTC
CDR3aa: CASTRSSGNYEQYF

j_gene: TRBJ2-2
abundance: -
v_gene: TRBV7-8
d_gene: TRBD2
CDR3nt: TGTGCCAGCAGCGCCCGGGACGGGAGGGGAACCGGGGAGCTGTTTTTT
CDR3aa: CASSARDGRGTGELFF

j_gene: TRBJ2-3
abundance: -
v_gene: TRBV2
d_gene: -
CDR3nt: TGTGCCAGCCAATTCCCAGATACGCAGTATTTT
CDR3aa: CASQFPDTQYF

j_gene: TRBJ2-7
abundance: -
v_gene: TRBV10-1
d_gene: -
CDR3nt: TGCGCCAGCAGCCGGGGGTATGAGGGCTACGAGCAGTACTTC
CDR3aa: CASSRGYEGYEQYF

j_gene: TRBJ1-3
abundance: -
v_gene: TRBV7-8
d_gene: -
CDR3nt: TGTGCCAGCAGCGCGGAAGCTGGAAACACCATATATTTT
CDR3aa: CASSAEAGNTIYF

j_gene: TRBJ1-5
abundance: once
v_gene: TRBV7-8
d_gene: -
CDR3nt: TGTGCCAGCAGCTTAGCGTTTGGGGGAGACAATCAGCCCCAGCATTTT
CDR3aa: CASSLAFGGDNQPQHF

j_gene: TRBJ2-5
abundance: -
v_gene: TRBV5-1
d_gene: -
CDR3nt: TGCGCTAGCAGACGCGAAGAGACCCAGTACTTC
CDR3aa: CASRREETQYF

j_gene: TRBJ1-1
abundance: few
v_gene: TRBV27
d_gene: -
CDR3nt: TGTGCCAGCCTGGGGAACACTGAAGCTTTCTTT
CDR3aa: CASLGNTEAFF

j_gene: TRBJ1-2
abundance: -
v_gene: TRBV18
d_gene: -
CDR3nt: TGTGCCAGCTCACCAGGGGCGACAGGAACTCTCTATGGCTACACCTTC
CDR3aa: CASSPGATGTLYGYTF

j_gene: TRBJ2-7
abundance: -
v_gene: TRBV5-1
d_gene: -
CDR3nt: TGCGCCAGCAATTTTGGGCTAAGGGGCGCTACTAGGGAGCAGTACTTC
CDR3aa: CASNFGLRGATREQYF

j_gene: TRBJ1-1
abundance: -
v_gene: TRBV7-2
d_gene: -
CDR3nt: TGTGCCAGCAGTCAGATAAGGGGCATGAACACTGAAGCTTTCTTT
CDR3aa: CASSQIRGMNTEAFF

j_gene: TRBJ2-7
abundance: -
v_gene: TRBV9
d_gene: TRBD1
CDR3nt: TGTGCCAGCAGCGCTAGGGGACAGGGGTACCTCGAGCAGTACTTC
CDR3aa: CASSARGQGYLEQYF

j_gene: TRBJ2-2
abundance: -
v_gene: TRBV9
d_gene: -
CDR3nt: TGTGCCAGCAGCGACGCCGCGGGGCGGAAGAACACCGGGGAGCTGTTTTTT
CDR3aa: CASSDAAGRKNTGELFF

j_gene: TRBJ2-4
abundance: -
v_gene: TRBV28
d_gene: TRBD2
CDR3nt: TGTGCCAGCACCCAACTAGCGGGAGATCCCAAAAACATTCAGTACTTC
CDR3aa: CASTQLAGDPKNIQYF

j_gene: TRBJ2-3
abundance: -
v_gene: TRBV9
d_gene: -
CDR3nt: TGTGCCAGCAGCGTAGTGCTGAACACAGATACGCAGTATTTT
CDR3aa: CASSVVLNTDTQYF

j_gene: TRBJ2-1
abundance: -
v_gene: TRBV6-6
d_gene: -
CDR3nt: TGTGCCAGCAACCTCGATGGGACCGACAATGAGCAGTTCTTC
CDR3aa: CASNLDGTDNEQFF

j_gene: TRBJ2-1
abundance: -
v_gene: TRBV7-9
d_gene: -
CDR3nt: TGTGCCAGCAGTCCTCCCCCCGGGACTGAACACAATGAGCAGTTCTTC
CDR3aa: CASSPPPGTEHNEQFF

j_gene: TRBJ2-2
abundance: once
v_gene: TRBV27
d_gene: -
CDR3nt: TGTGCCAGCAGTTTACGAAGGGACACGAAACTGTTTTTT
CDR3aa: CASSLRRDTKLFF